The entry below gives a single TCR beta chain sequence along with its context. Its antigen remains undetermined. Base qualities were left out, and no much larger clone turns up one base away. The immunoSEQ Assay was used to sequence TCRbeta CDR3 regions. After extraction, genomic DNA underwent amplification by bias-controlled multiplex PCR, followed by high-throughput sequencing. In the original analysis: To quantify the absolute abundance of each unique TCRbeta CDR3 region, sequences were collapsed and filtered. T cell fraction was estimated by normalizing TCRbeta template counts to usable DNA, with usable DNA measured through amplification of reference genes found in all nucleated cells. Repertoire TCRs were annotated as SARS-CoV-2-specific when V gene, CDR3 amino acid sequence and J gene were exactly matched to a known reactive TCR set. MIRA supplied the reference SARS-CoV-2 TCR set, which was filtered for enrichment in COVID-19-positive ImmuneCODE repertoires so that public or cross-reactive TCRs were removed. Using the MIRA antigens, annotated TCRs were further analysed by specific ORF or by position within an ORF. Breadth was defined as annotated unique rearrangements over total unique productive rearrangements; depth was the summed frequency of those rearrangements. Two-sided Wilcoxon rank-sum tests were used to compare TCR breadth between groups. As stored in TCRdb, this immuneACCESS dataset retains in-frame rearrangements with V and J assigned. A fraction of the clones does not appear; measured against another copy, unresolved V genes explain less than half of the discrepancy, and the remainder lacks a known reason. D and trimming come from the DNA, and the V and J calls and clone size come from that table. This sample lists some 350,000 clones; 85% were detected once. The biggest ten clones account for about 3.3% of the sample.

The junction shows trimming of 0 bases on V and 7 bases on J, plus 12 bases between the germline ends. The CDR3 covers 15 residues, taking in both the cysteine and the phenylalanine. Just CDR3 DNA is preserved here, 45 bases in frame from base 1. CDR1 and CDR2 were assigned from the germline V gene as SGHTA and FQGNSA. The entry originates in a study of Ad26.COV2.S vaccination and SARS-CoV-2 variants (dated by TCRdb to about 2021). Describing the broader study: Donors in the vaccine arm were drawn from COV1001, a multicentre, randomized, double-blind, placebo-controlled phase I-IIa trial testing Ad26.COV2.S in healthy adults. Ad26.COV2.S was given intramuscularly at 5x10^10 or 1x10^11 viral particles, as a single shot or as two shots 56 days apart. The specificity and breadth of SARS-CoV-2-reactive T cell receptors after Ad26.COV2.S vaccination were assessed by TCRbeta repertoire sequencing. The TCR-sequenced set comprised about 32 samples: around 20 Ad26.COV2.S vaccine recipients, 5 placebo recipients and 8 SARS-CoV-2 convalescent individuals. Trial participants were randomized into five groups of five, in which low-dose or high-dose Ad26.COV2.S was given once or twice, or placebo was given on both occasions. Investigators did not know the trial group allocation while performing experiments and assessing outcomes. General study outcomes and caveats: After vaccination, spike-specific CD8+ and CD4+ T cell responses were reported to show substantial breadth. According to the authors, total T cell responses may have been underestimated by the TCR breadth and depth analyses. The study was not powered for comparison of responses between vaccine doses or regimens. Higher spike-specific TCR breadth was observed in Ad26.COV2.S recipients than in placebo recipients (P = 0.0014). Comparable non-spike TCR breadth was observed between vaccine and placebo recipients, consistent with only spike being contained in the vaccine.

The treatment or condition label for this specimen denotes: some 19 received Ad26.COV2.S at low or high dose, single or two shots; 5 received placebo; per-sample allocation not given. For vaccine and placebo recipients, the sequenced repertoires came from samples collected on day 63 after the first injection. Cohort 1b enrolled 25 adults aged 18-55 years at a single site in Boston, USA, between 29 July and 7 August 2020. Ad26.COV2.S was a replication-incompetent adenovirus type 26 vector expressing a prefusion-stabilized SARS-CoV-2 spike protein from the original Wuhan strain. The sequence links TRBV7-2 to TRBJ2-2; the D segment might be TRBD1 or TRBD2, since each matches 7 bases. The sample in question was peripheral blood, obtained in a trial of Ad26.COV2.S vaccine versus placebo. The receptor comes from a person aged 18 to 59 who received the Ad26.COV2.S COVID-19 vaccine or a placebo. The DNA reads as follows: TGTGCCAGCAGCTTAGCGGGAGGGGGCGGCGGGGAGCTGTTTTTT. Its amino acids are CASSLAGGGGGELFF.